A selection of T cell receptor beta chains follows, all from one sample in a study of blood T cell repertoires in COVID-19. Clones were sequenced by immunoSEQ multiplex PCR, and TCRdb holds only the in-frame ones, with some missing. The sample lists about 150,000 clones; 76% were seen once. What was sequenced was peripheral blood. Receptors were obtained from a man between 60 and 75 years old with acute or convalescent COVID-19. Both conserved end residues are part of each CDR3. A D gene is named only where the DNA matches it firmly. Clone size is not always given. Where it is, it says once, few, many or a class for expanded clones.

v_gene	j_gene	d_gene	abundance	CDR3nt	CDR3aa
TRBV29-1	TRBJ1-5	NA	NA	TGCAGCGTTGGCAGGGTAGAAGGACAGCCCCAGCATTTT	CSVGRVEGQPQHF
TRBV28	TRBJ1-2	NA	NA	TGTGCCAGCAGTACAACAGGGTTCTATGGCTACACCTTC	CASSTTGFYGYTF
TRBV20-1	TRBJ2-7	NA	NA	TGCAGTGCTAGAAACAACTACGAGCAGTACTTC	CSARNNYEQYF
TRBV7-8	TRBJ2-5	TRBD2	NA	TGTGCCAGCAGCTTGGGACTAGCGGGAGAAGTCGGAGAGACCCAGTACTTC	CASSLGLAGEVGETQYF
TRBV6-1	TRBJ1-2	NA	few	TGTGCCAGCAGTGAGGGGGGGACTAGCTATGGCTACACCTTC	CASSEGGTSYGYTF
TRBV6-6	TRBJ1-1	NA	NA	TGTGCCAGCAGGGGTGGACACGACACTGAAGCTTTCTTT	CASRGGHDTEAFF
TRBV7-3	TRBJ2-4	TRBD2	NA	TGTGCCAGCAGCTCCCCCGGGGGGGGGAACATTCAGTACTTC	CASSSPGGGNIQYF
TRBV19	TRBJ1-1	TRBD1	NA	TGTGCCAGTAGTTTCCGACAGGGGAACACTGAAGCTTTCTTT	CASSFRQGNTEAFF
TRBV14	TRBJ2-3	TRBD1	once	TGTGCCAGCAGCCAAGATTTGGACAGGGTTTCAGATACGCAGTATTTT	CASSQDLDRVSDTQYF
TRBV4-1	TRBJ2-2	NA	NA	TGCGCCAGCAGCCAAGAGCGGACCGGGGAGCTGTTTTTT	CASSQERTGELFF
TRBV24-1	TRBJ2-1	TRBD1	NA	TGTGCCACCAGTGATTCCGGGACAGGGGAGGCTGAGCAGTTCTTC	CATSDSGTGEAEQFF
TRBV18	TRBJ2-7	NA	NA	TGTGCCAGCTCACCAAGGCAGCTCGTCGGGGAGCAGTACTTC	CASSPRQLVGEQYF
TRBV3-1/TRBV3-2	TRBJ2-1	NA	once	TGTGCCAGCAGCCAAGACGGACAGCCCCACAATGAGCAGTTCTTC	CASSQDGQPHNEQFF
TRBV7-6	TRBJ2-7	TRBD2	few	TGTGCCAGCAGCGCGGGACTAGCGGGAGGGGACGAGCAGTACTTC	CASSAGLAGGDEQYF
TRBV19	TRBJ1-6	NA	NA	TGTGCCTCCCGCGGACAGTTGGATAATTCACCCCTCCACTTT	CASRGQLDNSPLHF
TRBV5-1	TRBJ2-3	NA	NA	TGCGCCAGCAGCCCTGGACACCTCACAGATACGCAGTATTTT	CASSPGHLTDTQYF
TRBV7-2	TRBJ1-5	NA	NA	TGTGCCAGCAGCTTAGGGTGGGGCCAGCCCCAGCATTTT	CASSLGWGQPQHF
TRBV5-1	TRBJ2-1	NA	NA	TGCGCCAGCAGCTACCTAGCCTACAATGAGCAGTTCTTC	CASSYLAYNEQFF